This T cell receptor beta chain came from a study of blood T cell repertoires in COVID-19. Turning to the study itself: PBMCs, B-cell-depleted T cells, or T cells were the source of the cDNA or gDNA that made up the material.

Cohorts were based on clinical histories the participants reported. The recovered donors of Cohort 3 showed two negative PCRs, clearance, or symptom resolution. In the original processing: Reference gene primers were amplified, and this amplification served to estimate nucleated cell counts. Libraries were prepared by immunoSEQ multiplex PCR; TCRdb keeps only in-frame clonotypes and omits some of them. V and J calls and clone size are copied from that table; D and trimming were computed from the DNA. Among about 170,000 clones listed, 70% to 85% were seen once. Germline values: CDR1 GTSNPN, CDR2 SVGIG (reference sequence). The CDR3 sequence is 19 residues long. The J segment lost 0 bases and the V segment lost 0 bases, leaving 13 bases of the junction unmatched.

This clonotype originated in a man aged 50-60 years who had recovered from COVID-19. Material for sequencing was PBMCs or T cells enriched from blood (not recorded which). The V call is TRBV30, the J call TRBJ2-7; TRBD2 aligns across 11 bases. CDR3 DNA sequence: TGTGCCTGGAGTGTAGGAATGGCTAGCGGGGGGCTGATCTCCTACGAGCAGTACTTC. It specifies CAWSVGMASGGLISYEQYF.